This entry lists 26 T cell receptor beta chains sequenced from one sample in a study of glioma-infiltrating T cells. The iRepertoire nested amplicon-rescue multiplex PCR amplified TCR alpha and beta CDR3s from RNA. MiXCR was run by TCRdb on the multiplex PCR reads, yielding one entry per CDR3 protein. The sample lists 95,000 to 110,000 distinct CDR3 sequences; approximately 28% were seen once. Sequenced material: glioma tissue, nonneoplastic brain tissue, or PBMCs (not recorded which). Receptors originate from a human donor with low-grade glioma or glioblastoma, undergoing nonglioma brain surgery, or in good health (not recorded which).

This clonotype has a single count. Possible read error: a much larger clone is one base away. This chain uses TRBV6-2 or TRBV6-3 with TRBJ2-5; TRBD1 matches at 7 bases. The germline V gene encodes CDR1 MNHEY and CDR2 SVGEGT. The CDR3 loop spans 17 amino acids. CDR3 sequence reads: CASSRRLGQNNQENQYF. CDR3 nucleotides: TGTGCCAGCAGTCGGCGGCTGGGACAGAACAACCAAGAGAACCAGTACTTC.

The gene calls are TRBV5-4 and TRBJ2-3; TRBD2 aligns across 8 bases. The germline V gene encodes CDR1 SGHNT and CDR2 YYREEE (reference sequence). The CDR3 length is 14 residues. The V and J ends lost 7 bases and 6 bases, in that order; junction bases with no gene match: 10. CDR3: CASRGGFSTDTQYF. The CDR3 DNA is TGTGCCAGCCGGGGGGGCTTTTCGACCGATACGCAGTATTTT.

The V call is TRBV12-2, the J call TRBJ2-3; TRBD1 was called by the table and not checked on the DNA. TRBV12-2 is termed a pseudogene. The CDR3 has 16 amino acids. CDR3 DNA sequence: TGTGCAAGTCCCAAAACCCCAGGGAGAGGCACAGATACGCAGTATTTT. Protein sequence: CASPKTPGRGTDTQYF.

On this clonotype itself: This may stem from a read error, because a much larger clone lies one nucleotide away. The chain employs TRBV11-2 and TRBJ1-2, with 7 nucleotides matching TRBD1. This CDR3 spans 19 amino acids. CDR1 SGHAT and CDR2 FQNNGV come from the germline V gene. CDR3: CTSSQDGTSSDRENYGYTF. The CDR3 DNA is TGCACCAGCAGCCAAGATGGCACTAGCTCCGACAGGGAGAACTATGGCTACACCTTC.

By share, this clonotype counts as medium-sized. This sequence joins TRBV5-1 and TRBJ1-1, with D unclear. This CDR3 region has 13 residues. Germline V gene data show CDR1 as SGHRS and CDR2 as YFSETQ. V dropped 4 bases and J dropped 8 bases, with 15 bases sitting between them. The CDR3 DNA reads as TGCGCCAGCAGCCTAGGCGACGGCGGGGAAGCTTTCTTT. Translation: CASSLGDGGEAFF. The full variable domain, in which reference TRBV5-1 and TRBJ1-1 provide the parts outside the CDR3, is KAGVTQTPRYLIKTRGQQVTLSCSPISGHRSVSWYQQTPGQGLQFLFEYFSETQRNKGNFPGRFSGRQFSNSRSEMNVSTLELGDSALYLCASSLGDGGEAFFGQGTRLTVV.

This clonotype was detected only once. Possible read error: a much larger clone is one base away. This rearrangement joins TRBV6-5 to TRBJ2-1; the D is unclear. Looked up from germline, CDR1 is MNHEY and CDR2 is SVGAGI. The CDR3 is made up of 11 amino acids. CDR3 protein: CAISDEYEQFF. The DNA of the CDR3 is TGTGCCATCAGTGACGAATATGAGCAGTTCTTC.

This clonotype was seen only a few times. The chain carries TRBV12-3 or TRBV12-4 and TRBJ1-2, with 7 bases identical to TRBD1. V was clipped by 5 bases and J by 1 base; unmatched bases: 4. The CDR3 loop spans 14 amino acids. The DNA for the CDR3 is TGTGCCAGCAGTACAGGGGTCGGTAACTATGGCTACACCTTC. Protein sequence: CASSTGVGNYGYTF.

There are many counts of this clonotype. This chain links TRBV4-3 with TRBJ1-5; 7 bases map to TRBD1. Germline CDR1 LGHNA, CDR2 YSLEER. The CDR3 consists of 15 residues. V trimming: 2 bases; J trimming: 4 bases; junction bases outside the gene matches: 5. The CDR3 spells CASSQLQGKNQPQHF. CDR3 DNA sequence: TGCGCCAGCAGCCAACTACAGGGGAAAAATCAGCCCCAGCATTTT.

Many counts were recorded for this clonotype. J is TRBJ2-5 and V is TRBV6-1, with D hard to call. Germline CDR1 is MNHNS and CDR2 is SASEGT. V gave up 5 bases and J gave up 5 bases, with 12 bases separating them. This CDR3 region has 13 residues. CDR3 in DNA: TGTGCCAGCAGTCTCCGGCGTGGGGAGACCCAGTACTTC. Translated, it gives CASSLRRGETQYF.

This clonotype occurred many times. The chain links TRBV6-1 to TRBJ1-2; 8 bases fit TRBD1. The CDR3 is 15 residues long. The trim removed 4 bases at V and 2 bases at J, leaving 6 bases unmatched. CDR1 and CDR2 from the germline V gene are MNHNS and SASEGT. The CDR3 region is CASSGRQGLNYGYTF. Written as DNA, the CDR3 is TGTGCCAGCAGTGGACGACAGGGGCTAAACTATGGCTACACCTTC.

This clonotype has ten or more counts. CDR3 sequence: CASSEQTSGQETQYF. In nucleotides, the CDR3 is TGTGCCAGCAGTGAGCAAACTAGCGGCCAAGAGACCCAGTACTTC. The J gene is TRBJ2-5, the V gene TRBV6-1, with TRBD2 matching 8 bases. Germline CDR1 is MNHNS and CDR2 is SASEGT. Trimming cost V 3 bases and J 1 base; bases outside gene matches: 4. The CDR3 totals 15 residues.

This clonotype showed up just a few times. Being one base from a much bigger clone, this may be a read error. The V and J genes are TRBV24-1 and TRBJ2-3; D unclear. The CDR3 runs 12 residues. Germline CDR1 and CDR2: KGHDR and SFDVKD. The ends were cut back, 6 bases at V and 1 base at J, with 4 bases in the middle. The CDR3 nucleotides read TGTGCCACCAGTCAGGGCACAGATACGCAGTATTTT. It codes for CATSQGTDTQYF.

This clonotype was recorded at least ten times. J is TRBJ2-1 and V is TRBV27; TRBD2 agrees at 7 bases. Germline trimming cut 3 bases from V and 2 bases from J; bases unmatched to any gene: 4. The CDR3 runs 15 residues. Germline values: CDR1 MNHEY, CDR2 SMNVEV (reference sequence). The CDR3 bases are TGTGCCAGCAGTTTGATTGGGGGGGCCTACAATGAGCAGTTCTTC. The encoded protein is CASSLIGGAYNEQFF.

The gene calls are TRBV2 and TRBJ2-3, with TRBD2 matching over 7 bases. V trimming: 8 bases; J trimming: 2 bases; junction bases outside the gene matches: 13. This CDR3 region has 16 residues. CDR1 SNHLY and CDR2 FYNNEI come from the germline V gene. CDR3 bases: TGTGCCAGCGTGGGAAAAAGCGGGGCCCCCACAGATACGCAGTATTTT. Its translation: CASVGKSGAPTDTQYF. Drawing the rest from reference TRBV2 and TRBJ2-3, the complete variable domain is EPEVTQTPSHQVTQMGQEVILRCVPISNHLYFYWYRQILGQKVEFLVSFYNNEISEKSEIFDDQFSVERPDGSNFTLKIRSTKLEDSAMYFCASVGKSGAPTDTQYFGPGTRLTVL.

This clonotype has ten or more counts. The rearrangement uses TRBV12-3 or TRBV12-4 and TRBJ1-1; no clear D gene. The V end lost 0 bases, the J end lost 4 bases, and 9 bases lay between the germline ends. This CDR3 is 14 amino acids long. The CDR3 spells CASSLAGISTEAFF. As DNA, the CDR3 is TGTGCCAGCAGTTTAGCAGGGATTAGCACTGAAGCTTTCTTT.

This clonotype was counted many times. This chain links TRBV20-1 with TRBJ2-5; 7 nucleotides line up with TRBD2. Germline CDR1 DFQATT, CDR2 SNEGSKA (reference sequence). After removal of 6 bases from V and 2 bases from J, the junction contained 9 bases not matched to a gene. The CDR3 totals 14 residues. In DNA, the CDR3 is TGCAGTGCGGCAGGATCGGGACTACAAGAGACCCAGTACTTC. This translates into CSAAGSGLQETQYF.

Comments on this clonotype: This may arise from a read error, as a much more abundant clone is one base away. The CDR3 coding sequence is TGTGCCAGCAGCTTAGGAGGCCCATATCAGCCCCATCATTTT. Translation: CASSLGGPYQPHHF. The chain employs TRBV7-9 and TRBJ1-5; D gene uncertain. The CDR3 length is 14 residues. From germline, CDR1 is SEHNR and CDR2 FQNEAQ (reference sequence).

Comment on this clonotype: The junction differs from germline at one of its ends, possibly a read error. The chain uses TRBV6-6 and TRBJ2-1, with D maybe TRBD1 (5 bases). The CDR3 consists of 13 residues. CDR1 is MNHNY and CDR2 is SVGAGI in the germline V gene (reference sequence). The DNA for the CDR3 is TGTGCCAGCAGTTTAACAGGTGGCAATGAGAAGTTCTTC. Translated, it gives CASSLTGGNEKFF.

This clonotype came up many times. The CDR3 protein is CASYGHANTEAFF. In nucleotides, the CDR3 is TGTGCCAGCTATGGACACGCGAACACTGAAGCTTTCTTT. The gene calls are TRBV2 and TRBJ1-1; possible D gene TRBD1, 5 bases. Deletions cut 8 bases from V and 1 base from J, with 11 bases between. The CDR3 is made up of 13 amino acids. Germline V lookup: CDR1 SNHLY, CDR2 FYNNEI.

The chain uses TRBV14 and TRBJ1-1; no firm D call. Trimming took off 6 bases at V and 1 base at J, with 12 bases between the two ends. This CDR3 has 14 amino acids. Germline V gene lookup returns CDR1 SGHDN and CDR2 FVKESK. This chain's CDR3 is CASSRQVGNTEAFF. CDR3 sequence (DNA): TGTGCCAGCAGTCGTCAGGTGGGGAACACTGAAGCTTTCTTT.

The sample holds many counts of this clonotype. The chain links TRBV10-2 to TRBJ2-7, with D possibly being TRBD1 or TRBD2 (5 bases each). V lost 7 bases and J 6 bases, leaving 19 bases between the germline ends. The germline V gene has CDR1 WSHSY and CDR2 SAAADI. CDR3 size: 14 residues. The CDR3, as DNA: TGCGCCAGCATAACGAACCCAACAGGAGGCGAGCAGTACTTC. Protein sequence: CASITNPTGGEQYF.

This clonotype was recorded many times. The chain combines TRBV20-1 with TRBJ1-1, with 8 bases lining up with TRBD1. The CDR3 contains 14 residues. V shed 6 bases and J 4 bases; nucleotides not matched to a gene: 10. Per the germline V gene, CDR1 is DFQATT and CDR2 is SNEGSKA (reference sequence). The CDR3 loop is CSARTGQRITEAFF. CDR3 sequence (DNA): TGCAGTGCCCGGACAGGGCAAAGGATCACTGAAGCTTTCTTT.

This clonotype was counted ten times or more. CDR3 sequence (DNA): TGTGCCAGCAGCCTCTCAGGGGCGTGGGGCTACACCTTC. The encoded protein is CASSLSGAWGYTF. The V and J genes are TRBV7-9 and TRBJ1-2; D may be TRBD1 (6 bases). The CDR3 length is 13 residues. CDR1 is SEHNR and CDR2 is FQNEAQ in the germline V gene (reference sequence). Trimming shortened V by 5 bases and J by 8 bases, and 15 bases separated the two germline ends.

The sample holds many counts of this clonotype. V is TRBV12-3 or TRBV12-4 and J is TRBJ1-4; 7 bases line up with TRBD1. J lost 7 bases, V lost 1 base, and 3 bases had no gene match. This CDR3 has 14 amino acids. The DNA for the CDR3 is TGTGCCAGCAGTTTAGGAGGGGGCGTTGAAAAACTGTTTTTT. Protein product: CASSLGGGVEKLFF.

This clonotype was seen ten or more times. The CDR3 DNA sequence: TGTGCCAGCAGCTCAGGGACTAATTCACCCCTCCACTTT. Translation: CASSSGTNSPLHF. V is TRBV7-9 and J is TRBJ1-6, with D possibly TRBD1 on 5 matching bases. Trimming stripped 4 bases from V and 6 bases from J, with 7 bases between. This CDR3 is built from 13 residues. Germline V gene sequence: CDR1 SEHNR, CDR2 FQNEAQ (reference sequence).

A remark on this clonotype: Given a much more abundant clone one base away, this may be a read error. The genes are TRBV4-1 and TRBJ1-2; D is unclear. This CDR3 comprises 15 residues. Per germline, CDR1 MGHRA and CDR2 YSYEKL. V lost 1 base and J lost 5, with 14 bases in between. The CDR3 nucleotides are TGCGCCAGCAGCCAAGGCAGGACGGAGGTGTATGGCTACACCTTC. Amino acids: CASSQGRTEVYGYTF.